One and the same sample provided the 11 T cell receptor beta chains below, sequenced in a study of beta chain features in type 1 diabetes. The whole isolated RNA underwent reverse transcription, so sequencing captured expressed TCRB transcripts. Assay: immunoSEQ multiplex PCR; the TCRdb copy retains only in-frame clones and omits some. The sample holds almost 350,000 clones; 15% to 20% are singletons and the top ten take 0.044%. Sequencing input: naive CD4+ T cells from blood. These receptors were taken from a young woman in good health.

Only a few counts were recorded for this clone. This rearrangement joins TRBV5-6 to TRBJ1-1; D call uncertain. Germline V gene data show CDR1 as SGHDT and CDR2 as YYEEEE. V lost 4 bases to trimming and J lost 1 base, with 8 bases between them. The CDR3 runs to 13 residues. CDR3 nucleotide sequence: TGTGCCAGCAGCGGCGGCGGGAACACTGAAGCTTTCTTT. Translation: CASSGGGNTEAFF.

CDR3 loop: CASRNTGRRTGELFF. CDR3 nucleotides: TGTGCCAGCAGGAACACAGGGAGACGAACCGGGGAGCTGTTTTTT. The chain recombines TRBV6-6 with TRBJ2-2; maybe TRBD1 (6 bases). The CDR3 sequence is 15 residues long. The V gene's germline CDR1 is MNHNY and CDR2 SVGAGI (reference sequence). Trimming cost V 6 bases and J 5 bases, with 16 bases left between them.

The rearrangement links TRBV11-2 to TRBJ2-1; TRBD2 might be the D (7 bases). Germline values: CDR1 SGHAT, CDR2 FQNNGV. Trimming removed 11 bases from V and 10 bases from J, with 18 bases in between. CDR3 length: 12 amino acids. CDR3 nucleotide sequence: TGTGCCTGCGGAGGGGGGCGGGAGGAGCAGTTCTTC. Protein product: CACGGGREEQFF.

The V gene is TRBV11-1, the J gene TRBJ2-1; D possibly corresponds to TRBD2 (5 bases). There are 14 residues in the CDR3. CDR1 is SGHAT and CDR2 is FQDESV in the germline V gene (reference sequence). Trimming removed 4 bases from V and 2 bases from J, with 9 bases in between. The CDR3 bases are TGTGCCAGCAGCTCAGCGGCAGCCTACAATGAGCAGTTCTTC. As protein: CASSSAAAYNEQFF. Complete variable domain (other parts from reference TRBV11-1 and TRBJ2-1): EAEVAQSPRYKITEKSQAVAFWCDPISGHATLYWYRQILGQGPELLVQFQDESVVDDSQLPKDRFSAERLKGVDSTLKIQPAELGDSAMYLCASSSAAAYNEQFFGPGTRLTVL.

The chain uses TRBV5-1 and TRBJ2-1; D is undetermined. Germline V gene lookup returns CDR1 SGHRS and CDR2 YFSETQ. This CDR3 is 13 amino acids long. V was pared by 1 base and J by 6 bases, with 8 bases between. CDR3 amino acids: CASSLFTFNEQFF. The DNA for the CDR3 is TGCGCCAGCAGCTTGTTCACTTTCAATGAGCAGTTCTTC.

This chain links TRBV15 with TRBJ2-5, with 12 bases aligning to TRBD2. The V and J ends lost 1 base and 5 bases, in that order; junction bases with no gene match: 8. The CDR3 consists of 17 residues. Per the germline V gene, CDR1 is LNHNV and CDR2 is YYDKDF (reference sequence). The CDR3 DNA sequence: TGTGCCACCAGCAGAGCTCGAACTAGCGGGGGGCTGGAGACCCAGTACTTC. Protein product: CATSRARTSGGLETQYF.

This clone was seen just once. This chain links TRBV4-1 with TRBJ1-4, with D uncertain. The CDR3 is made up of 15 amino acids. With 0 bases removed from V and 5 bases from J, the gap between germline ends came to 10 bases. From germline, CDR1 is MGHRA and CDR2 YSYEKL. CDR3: CASSQEFQINEKLFF. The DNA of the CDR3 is TGCGCCAGCAGCCAAGAATTCCAGATCAATGAAAAACTGTTTTTT.

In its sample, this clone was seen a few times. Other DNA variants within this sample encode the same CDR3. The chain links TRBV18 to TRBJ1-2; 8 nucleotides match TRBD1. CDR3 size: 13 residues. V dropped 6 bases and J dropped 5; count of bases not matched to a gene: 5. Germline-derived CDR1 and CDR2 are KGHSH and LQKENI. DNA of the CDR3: TGTGCCAGCTCGTTGGACAGGGATTATGGCTACACCTTC. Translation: CASSLDRDYGYTF.

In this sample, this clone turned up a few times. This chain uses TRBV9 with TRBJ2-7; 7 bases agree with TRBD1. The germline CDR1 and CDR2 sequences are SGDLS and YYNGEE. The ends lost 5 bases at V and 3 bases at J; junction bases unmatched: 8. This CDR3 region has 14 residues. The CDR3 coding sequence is TGTGCCAGCAGTCCCGGGACAGCTATCTACGAGCAGTACTTC. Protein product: CASSPGTAIYEQYF.

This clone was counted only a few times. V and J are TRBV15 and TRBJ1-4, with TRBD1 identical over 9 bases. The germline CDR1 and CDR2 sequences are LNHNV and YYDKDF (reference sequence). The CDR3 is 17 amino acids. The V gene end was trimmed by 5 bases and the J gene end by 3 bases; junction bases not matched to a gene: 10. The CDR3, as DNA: TGTGCCACCAGCGGAACAGGGGGCGGGACCGCTAATGAAAAACTGTTTTTT. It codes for CATSGTGGGTANEKLFF.

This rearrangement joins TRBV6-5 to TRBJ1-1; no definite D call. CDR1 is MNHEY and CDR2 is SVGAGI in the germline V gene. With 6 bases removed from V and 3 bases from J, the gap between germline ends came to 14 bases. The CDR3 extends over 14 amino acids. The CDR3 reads CASSKSKEYTEAFF. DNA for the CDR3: TGTGCCAGCAGCAAGAGCAAGGAGTACACTGAAGCTTTCTTT.